This passage covers 13 T cell receptor beta chains from one sample sequenced in a study of T-cell reconstitution after alpha-beta-depleted transplantation in children. Unique molecular identifiers were used to barcode this TCRbeta library. TCRdb called the PCR reads again in MiXCR, with one record for every CDR3 protein. The data contain hundreds of thousands of distinct CDR3 sequences, roughly 13% of them singletons. The material sequenced was PBMCs, mostly from graft donor cells, taken 360 days after TCRalphabeta/CD19-depleted stem cell transplant. The receptors were gathered from a male patient under 18 who had a stem cell transplant for acute myeloid leukemia, so the T cells may come from the graft donor.

The chain carries TRBV4-3 and TRBJ2-1; possibly TRBD1 or TRBD2 for D (5 bases each). Germline loops: CDR1 LGHNA, CDR2 YSLEER. This CDR3 contains 14 residues. Trimming shortened V by 2 bases and J by 4 bases, and 9 bases separated the two germline ends. The CDR3 coding sequence is TGCGCCAGCAGCCAAAGGGACCTGTACAATGAGCAGTTCTTC. This translates into CASSQRDLYNEQFF.

This clonotype was observed a few times. This chain connects TRBV11-2 to TRBJ2-2, with D maybe TRBD2 (6 bases). The CDR3 contains 18 residues. Germline CDR1 reads SGHAT; CDR2 reads FQNNGV. The V and J ends lost 1 base and 5 bases respectively, with 20 bases between them. This CDR3 is CASSLVGGPFTGTGELFF. For the CDR3, the DNA is TGTGCCAGCAGCTTAGTGGGGGGACCCTTCACGGGAACCGGGGAGCTGTTTTTT.

In this sample, this clonotype turned up a few times. V usage is TRBV7-6 and J usage is TRBJ2-7; D unresolved. CDR3 length: 12 amino acids. The V end was cut by 1 base, the J end by 5 bases, with 6 bases between. The germline gives CDR1 SGHVS, CDR2 FNYEAQ. The CDR3 sequence: CASSLVVHEQYF. In DNA, the CDR3 is TGTGCCAGCAGCTTAGTGGTCCACGAGCAGTACTTC.

This clonotype was detected many times. The gene calls are TRBV5-1 and TRBJ2-7; D call uncertain. The CDR3 loop spans 12 amino acids. V gave up 4 bases and J gave up 7 bases, with 12 bases separating them. Germline-derived CDR1 and CDR2 are SGHRS and YFSETQ. The CDR3 nucleotides are TGCGCCAGCAGCCCCCCGGATTGGGAGCAGTACTTC. Protein: CASSPPDWEQYF.

Of note for this clonotype: This may be a read error: a much more frequent sequence differs by one nucleotide. This sequence joins TRBV6-2 or TRBV6-3 and TRBJ2-1; D is possibly TRBD2 (6 bases). This CDR3 contains 16 residues. Germline values: CDR1 MNHEY, CDR2 SVGEGT. Here the CDR3 reads CASSLYSWDSYNEHFF. Here the CDR3 DNA reads TGTGCCAGCAGCTTATATAGTTGGGACTCCTACAATGAGCATTTCTTC.

The chain is built from TRBV7-2 and TRBJ2-3, with TRBD1 identical over 7 bases. The CDR3 length is 15 residues. After removal of 0 bases from V and 2 bases from J, the junction contained 2 bases not matched to a gene. CDR1 SGHTA and CDR2 FQGNSA come from the germline V gene. CDR3 sequence: CASSLATGPTDTQYF. The CDR3 DNA sequence: TGTGCCAGCAGCTTAGCGACAGGGCCCACAGATACGCAGTATTTT.

The V gene is TRBV5-1, the J gene TRBJ2-5; TRBD2 matches at 7 bases. V lost 2 bases, J lost 1 base, and 5 bases stayed unmatched. Germline values: CDR1 SGHRS, CDR2 YFSETQ. The CDR3 is 15 residues long. The CDR3 region is CASSFPGTIQETQYF. The CDR3 nucleotides read TGCGCCAGCAGCTTCCCTGGGACTATCCAAGAGACCCAGTACTTC.

Only a few counts were recorded for this clonotype. V and J are TRBV7-3 and TRBJ2-1; TRBD2 aligns across 15 bases. In germline, CDR1 is SGHTA, CDR2 FQGTGA. Trimming at V came to 0 bases and at J to 8 bases, leaving 8 bases not matched to a gene. This CDR3 is 18 amino acids long. CDR3: CASSLTPGLAGGPDEQFF. CDR3 bases: TGTGCCAGCAGCTTAACGCCAGGACTAGCGGGAGGGCCGGATGAGCAGTTCTTC.

The genes are TRBV6-1 and TRBJ2-7, with 8 bases that match TRBD1. This CDR3 comprises 13 residues. Germline V CDR1 and CDR2: MNHNS, SASEGT. Trimming cost V 8 bases and J 4 bases; bases outside gene matches: 7. CDR3 protein: CASGQGAKYEQYF. The CDR3 region has the DNA TGTGCCAGCGGCCAGGGGGCGAAGTACGAGCAGTACTTC.

The chain recombines TRBV20-1 with TRBJ2-7; tentatively, D is TRBD1 (6 bases). The germline V gene has CDR1 DFQATT and CDR2 SNEGSKA (reference sequence). The CDR3 has 15 amino acids. V was clipped by 4 bases and J by 0 bases, with 16 bases between them. CDR3: CSATPSRGPSYEQYF. Written as DNA, the CDR3 is TGCAGTGCTACCCCCTCCAGGGGCCCCTCCTACGAGCAGTACTTC.

A word on this clonotype: Compared with germline, one end of the junction differs, possibly owing to a read error. This chain uses TRBV7-7 with TRBJ2-1; the D is unclear. Germline-derived CDR1 and CDR2 are SSHAT and FNYEAQ (reference sequence). This CDR3 spans 13 amino acids. The CDR3 sequence: CASSLAAHNEQFF. CDR3 nucleotide sequence: TGTGCTAGCAGCTTAGCCGCCCACAATGAGCAGTTCTTC. The full variable domain, rest sourced from reference TRBV7-7 and TRBJ2-1, is GAGVSQSPRYKVTKRGQDVTLRCDPISSHATLYWYQQALGQGPEFLTYFNYEAQPDKSGLPSDRFSAERPEGSISTLTIQRTEQRDSAMYRCASSLAAHNEQFFGPGTRLTVL.

This clonotype was seen only a few times. J is TRBJ2-1 and V is TRBV5-1, with 7 bases aligning to TRBD2. Germline V CDR1 and CDR2: SGHRS, YFSETQ. V was clipped by 3 bases and J by 0 bases; unmatched bases: 9. The CDR3 loop spans 17 amino acids. The CDR3, as DNA: TGCGCCAGCAGCTCGTACCTAGCGGCAAGCTCCTACAATGAGCAGTTCTTC. It specifies CASSSYLAASSYNEQFF.

The chain recombines TRBV6-2 or TRBV6-3 with TRBJ2-7; D unresolved. The V end lost 2 bases, the J end lost 0 bases, and 8 bases lay between the germline ends. This CDR3 is built from 14 residues. CDR1 and CDR2 from the germline V gene are MNHEY and SVGEGT. CDR3 loop: CASSYAAASYEQYF. CDR3 DNA: TGTGCCAGCAGTTACGCGGCGGCCTCCTACGAGCAGTACTTC.